These 30 T cell receptor beta chains share one sample of origin, sequenced in a study of post-analysis software for immune sequencing data. Regarding the study as a whole: TRBV5-6, TRBV5-1 and TRBV20-1 belonged to a set of about five TRBV segments that were more frequent in patients than controls.

Tagging with unique molecular identifiers was a feature of the TCR beta cDNA libraries. MiXCR, run by TCRdb on the PCR reads, gives a single entry per CDR3 protein. The sample contains fewer than 850,000 distinct CDR3 sequences, 25% to 30% of which appear only once. Their antigen targets remain unknown. The sequenced sample was blood. These receptors all come from a girl aged 10-17 years with multiple sclerosis.

This sequence joins TRBV6-6 and TRBJ1-2, with a tentative D call TRBD1 (5 bases). The CDR3 extends over 17 amino acids. The germline CDR1 and CDR2 sequences are MNHNY and SVGAGI (reference sequence). V lost 6 bases and J lost 4, with 24 bases in between. The CDR3 nucleotides are TGTGCCAGCAGCCTAACTCCGACAGTACCGGCAGTCTATGGCTACACCTTC. Amino acid sequence: CASSLTPTVPAVYGYTF.

A few counts support this clonotype. The V gene is TRBV20-1, the J gene TRBJ1-1; TRBD1 matches 7 bases. CDR1 is DFQATT and CDR2 is SNEGSKA in the germline V gene (reference sequence). The CDR3 sequence is 13 residues long. The junction had 6 bases not matched to a gene; V was cut back by 4 bases and J by 4 bases. CDR3 protein: CSATQGWGTEAFF. The CDR3, as DNA: TGCAGTGCTACACAGGGGTGGGGCACTGAAGCTTTCTTT.

A word on this clonotype: One end of the junction does not line up with germline, which may come from a read error. V and J are TRBV5-1 and TRBJ2-1; 11 nucleotides line up with TRBD1. Germline lookup yields CDR1 SGHRS and CDR2 YFSETQ. The CDR3 totals 14 residues. In nucleotides, the CDR3 is TGCACCAGCAGCCGGGACAGGGGGTACAATGAGCAGTTCTTC. The encoded protein is CTSSRDRGYNEQFF.

The chain carries TRBV10-3 and TRBJ2-6; the D is unclear. V shed 0 bases and J shed 0 bases, with 3 bases lying between them. The CDR3 extends over 15 amino acids. CDR1 and CDR2 from the germline V gene are ENHRY and SYGVKD. For the CDR3, the DNA is TGTGCCATCAGTGAGTCTGGCTCTGGGGCCAACGTCCTGACTTTC. Amino acid sequence: CAISESGSGANVLTF.

The chain links TRBV29-1 to TRBJ1-6; D uncertain. This CDR3 is built from 13 residues. V was cut by 5 bases and J by 8 bases, with 13 bases left in between. CDR1 and CDR2 (germline): SQVTM, ANQGSEA. The CDR3 sequence is CSVKGLGDSPLHF. The CDR3 bases are TGCAGCGTTAAAGGCCTTGGGGATTCACCCCTCCACTTT.

The chain is built from TRBV20-1 and TRBJ2-1; 15 nucleotides align to TRBD2. The CDR3 spans 15 residues. Per germline, CDR1 DFQATT and CDR2 SNEGSKA (reference sequence). The V gene end was trimmed by 6 bases and the J gene end by 7 bases; junction bases not matched to a gene: 7. The CDR3 sequence is CSAKSGTSGRNEQFF. The CDR3 DNA reads as TGCAGTGCCAAGAGCGGGACTAGCGGGAGGAATGAGCAGTTCTTC.

This chain links TRBV6-5 with TRBJ1-2; possibly TRBD1 for D (5 bases). Germline assignment: CDR1 MNHEY and CDR2 SVGAGI. Trimming cost V 0 bases and J 5 bases, with 13 bases left between them. The CDR3 loop spans 15 amino acids. CDR3 region: CASSYSRGAVYGYTF. DNA of the CDR3: TGTGCCAGCAGTTACTCGAGGGGAGCCGTATATGGCTACACCTTC.

This clonotype was seen a few times. The chain couples TRBV5-4 to TRBJ1-4; 8 bases agree with TRBD1. This CDR3 has 14 amino acids. J was trimmed by 6 bases and V by 4 bases; bases with no gene match: 5. Germline V gives CDR1 SGHNT, CDR2 YYREEE (reference sequence). The CDR3 nucleotides read TGTGCCAGCAGCCTCGACAGGGGATATGAAAAACTGTTTTTT. This encodes CASSLDRGYEKLFF.

In its sample, this clonotype was seen a few times. V gene TRBV5-1 combines with J gene TRBJ1-2, with a possible D match to TRBD1 (5 bases). The CDR3 contains 15 residues. Trimming removed 0 bases at V and 2 bases at J, with 11 bases between. CDR1 is SGHRS, CDR2 YFSETQ, per germline. CDR3 nucleotide sequence: TGCGCCAGCAGCTTGGGGTCGGGGGAGAACTATGGCTACACCTTC. This sequence encodes CASSLGSGENYGYTF.

This rearrangement joins TRBV29-1 to TRBJ1-2; 8 bases line up with TRBD1. CDR1 and CDR2 (germline): SQVTM, ANQGSEA. This CDR3 has 15 residues. V lost 0 bases to trimming and J lost 7 bases; unmatched junction nucleotides: 10. This CDR3 reads CSVEDLTAGGSGYTF. In DNA, the CDR3 is TGCAGCGTTGAAGATCTTACGGCAGGGGGCTCTGGCTACACCTTC.

The genes are TRBV5-1 and TRBJ1-1, with no clear D. The germline V and J ends were trimmed by 0 bases and 0 bases, with 12 bases remaining between them. CDR3 length equals 16 residues. CDR1 and CDR2 (germline): SGHRS, YFSETQ. The CDR3: CASSLVGGRLNTEAFF. The CDR3 DNA reads as TGCGCCAGCAGCTTGGTGGGAGGACGGTTGAACACTGAAGCTTTCTTT. The variable domain in full, completed from reference TRBV5-1 and TRBJ1-1, reads KAGVTQTPRYLIKTRGQQVTLSCSPISGHRSVSWYQQTPGQGLQFLFEYFSETQRNKGNFPGRFSGRQFSNSRSEMNVSTLELGDSALYLCASSLVGGRLNTEAFFGQGTRLTVV.

This clonotype was counted a few times. V and J are TRBV6-5 and TRBJ1-2; 8 bases are a match to TRBD1. The germline CDR1 and CDR2 sequences are MNHEY and SVGAGI. The J segment lost 2 bases and the V segment lost 6 bases, leaving 5 bases of the junction unmatched. There are 14 residues in the CDR3. The CDR3 nucleotides read TGTGCCAGCAGAGCCGACAGGGGCAACTATGGCTACACCTTC. This encodes CASRADRGNYGYTF.

V is TRBV3-1 and J is TRBJ2-5; the match to TRBD2 covers 8 bases. This CDR3 comprises 15 residues. The V and J ends lost 7 bases and 2 bases, in that order; junction bases with no gene match: 9. CDR1 is LGHDT and CDR2 is YNNKEL in the germline V gene (reference sequence). DNA for the CDR3: TGTGCCAGCATGGCCGGGACTAGGGGGCAAGAGACCCAGTACTTC. Translating it yields CASMAGTRGQETQYF.

This clonotype was detected a few times. The chain links TRBV20-1 to TRBJ2-4; 14 bases line up with TRBD2. There are 17 residues in the CDR3. Germline CDR1 and CDR2: DFQATT and SNEGSKA (reference sequence). V shed 3 bases and J 0 bases; nucleotides not matched to a gene: 4. The CDR3 DNA reads as TGCAGTGCTAGTGTGACTAGCGGGAGGGTAGCCAAAAACATTCAGTACTTC. Its protein is CSASVTSGRVAKNIQYF.

This clonotype occurred a few times. The chain carries TRBV5-5 and TRBJ2-7; 11 nucleotides agree with TRBD2. V lost 3 bases to trimming and J lost 2 bases; unmatched junction nucleotides: 7. This CDR3 has 16 residues. The germline V gene has CDR1 SGHKS and CDR2 YYEKEE (reference sequence). The CDR3 sequence is CASSWIGTSGTYEQYF. DNA for the CDR3: TGTGCCAGCAGCTGGATCGGGACTAGCGGTACCTACGAGCAGTACTTC.

The CDR3 here is CATSRGTDSWPQHF. The CDR3 DNA is TGTGCCACCAGCAGAGGGACAGACTCTTGGCCCCAGCATTTT. This rearrangement joins TRBV15 to TRBJ1-5, with D perhaps matching TRBD1 (6 bases). CDR3 length: 14 amino acids. V lost 1 base to trimming and J lost 9 bases, with 13 bases between them. Per germline, CDR1 LNHNV and CDR2 YYDKDF (reference sequence).

This clonotype came up many times. The chain couples TRBV6-5 to TRBJ2-6; D gene unclear. CDR3 length: 13 amino acids. Trimming shortened V by 6 bases and J by 4 bases, and 7 bases separated the two germline ends. The germline V gene encodes CDR1 MNHEY and CDR2 SVGAGI. DNA for the CDR3: TGTGCCAGCAGCCCCGTGGGGGCCAACGTCCTGACTTTC. Its translation is CASSPVGANVLTF.

This clonotype was picked up many times. This chain connects TRBV5-1 to TRBJ2-1; TRBD2 agrees at 9 bases. CDR3 length: 14 amino acids. Germline values: CDR1 SGHRS, CDR2 YFSETQ. After removal of 1 base from V and 7 bases from J, the junction contained 3 bases not matched to a gene. The CDR3 protein is CASSLFAGGNEQFF. In nucleotides, the CDR3 is TGCGCCAGCAGCTTGTTTGCGGGAGGGAATGAGCAGTTCTTC.

Only a few counts were recorded for this clonotype. V usage is TRBV7-9 and J usage is TRBJ2-1; D is unclear. CDR3 length equals 12 residues. The ends were cut back, 5 bases at V and 3 bases at J, with 5 bases in the middle. Per the germline V gene, CDR1 is SEHNR and CDR2 is FQNEAQ (reference sequence). The CDR3 coding sequence is TGTGCCAGCAGCCACGACTACAATGAGCAGTTCTTC. The encoded protein is CASSHDYNEQFF.

This clonotype was counted only a few times. V usage is TRBV5-5 and J usage is TRBJ2-1; TRBD1 is a possible D gene (6 bases). The ends were cut back, 5 bases at V and 4 bases at J, with 19 bases in the middle. This CDR3 contains 16 residues. CDR1 and CDR2 from the germline V gene are SGHKS and YYEKEE (reference sequence). The DNA for the CDR3 is TGTGCCAGCAGAGCACAGGGTACGCAATCATACAATGAGCAGTTCTTC. Translated, it gives CASRAQGTQSYNEQFF.

V and J are TRBV6-1 and TRBJ1-2; 8 bases fit TRBD1. The germline CDR1 and CDR2 sequences are MNHNS and SASEGT. This CDR3 spans 12 amino acids. J gave up 7 bases and V 6 bases, and 4 bases lay outside the gene matches. CDR3 bases: TGTGCCAGCAGGACAGGGGAGTCTGGCTACACCTTC. It encodes CASRTGESGYTF.

This clonotype has only a few counts. The chain links TRBV6-5 to TRBJ1-4; D may be TRBD1 (5 bases). CDR3 length: 19 amino acids. Germline V gene data show CDR1 as MNHEY and CDR2 as SVGAGI. V lost 0 bases, J lost 2 bases, and 19 bases lay in between. In nucleotides, the CDR3 is TGTGCCAGCAGTTACTCGTCGATTAGCGGGGGACTTACTAATGAAAAACTGTTTTTT. Encoded protein: CASSYSSISGGLTNEKLFF.

With regard to this clonotype: A junction boundary mismatches the germline segment, possibly from a read error. The rearrangement uses TRBV20-1 and TRBJ2-1; possible D gene TRBD2, 5 bases. The germline CDR1 and CDR2 sequences are DFQATT and SNEGSKA (reference sequence). The CDR3 has 12 residues. As DNA, the CDR3 is TGCAGTACTAGTCCGGAAAACAATGAGCAGTTCTTC. It specifies CSTSPENNEQFF.

This rearrangement joins TRBV28 to TRBJ1-6; D is undetermined. Trimming cost V 1 base and J 10 bases, with 11 bases left between them. There are 14 residues in the CDR3. CDR1 and CDR2 from the germline V gene are MDHEN and SYDVKM. CDR3: CASSLFSAASPLHF. The CDR3 coding sequence is TGTGCCAGCAGTTTATTTTCGGCGGCGTCACCCCTCCACTTT.

There are a few counts of this clonotype. The V gene is TRBV29-1, the J gene TRBJ2-1; 14 bases align to TRBD2. CDR1 SQVTM and CDR2 ANQGSEA come from the germline V gene. The CDR3 length is 16 residues. Trimming cost V 5 bases and J 5 bases; bases outside gene matches: 8. The CDR3 here is CSVFGGLAGEHNEQFF. CDR3 nucleotides: TGCAGCGTTTTCGGGGGACTAGCGGGAGAGCACAATGAGCAGTTCTTC.

The chain employs TRBV7-9 and TRBJ1-2, with 10 bases matching TRBD1. Germline values: CDR1 SEHNR, CDR2 FQNEAQ (reference sequence). The CDR3 is 14 amino acids. V lost 5 bases and J lost 4; bases outside the gene matches: 4. The CDR3 spells CASSRGQGGYGYTF. CDR3 coding DNA: TGTGCCAGCAGCCGTGGACAGGGGGGCTATGGCTACACCTTC.

There are a few counts of this clonotype. V gene TRBV18 combines with J gene TRBJ2-3, with TRBD2 matching over 10 bases. CDR1 KGHSH and CDR2 LQKENI come from the germline V gene. The length of the CDR3 is 15 residues. Unmatched junction bases numbered 10, after V lost 8 bases and J lost 5 bases. The chain's CDR3 is CASGERGGRGDTQYF. The DNA of the CDR3 is TGTGCCAGCGGTGAGCGGGGGGGCCGCGGAGATACGCAGTATTTT.

This clonotype was seen only a few times. The chain carries TRBV2 and TRBJ2-1, with 8 bases lining up with TRBD1. Germline V gives CDR1 SNHLY, CDR2 FYNNEI. The CDR3 length is 14 residues. Trimming cost V 9 bases and J 3 bases; bases outside gene matches: 7. The CDR3 nucleotides are TGTGCCAGTAACGCCGGGACAGGCTACAATGAGCAGTTCTTC. Its protein product is CASNAGTGYNEQFF.

This chain joins TRBV12-3 or TRBV12-4 and TRBJ1-1; 7 bases align to TRBD1. V lost 4 bases to trimming and J lost 6 bases; unmatched junction nucleotides: 11. This CDR3 is built from 15 residues. The CDR3 coding sequence is TGTGCCAGCAGTTCCCTAGGGGGCGCGGGGGCTGAAGCTTTCTTT. Translated, it gives CASSSLGGAGAEAFF.

The chain joins TRBV28 to TRBJ2-6; 9 nucleotides match TRBD1. The germline gives CDR1 MDHEN, CDR2 SYDVKM. Trimming cost V 6 bases and J 3 bases; bases outside gene matches: 9. CDR3 length: 17 amino acids. Written as DNA, the CDR3 is TGTGCCAGCAGCCCTGACAGGGGGGTCGTTGGGGCCAACGTCCTGACTTTC. This gives the protein CASSPDRGVVGANVLTF.